The clone carrying this TCR beta chain was picked up a small number of times. Antigen: not known. CDR3 size: 13 residues. Germline lookup yields CDR1 SGHVS and CDR2 FQNEAQ. V was shortened by 5 bases and J by 4 bases, with 11 bases between the two germline ends. This record comes from a study of T cells after yellow fever vaccination. 5'RACE template switching produced TCR cDNA carrying a universal primer site and UMIs. TCRdb recomputed calls from the 5' RACE reads with MiXCR, one row per CDR3 protein. The sample has tens of thousands of distinct CDR3 sequences, approximately 6.5% seen once. Study-level points and caveats: Repertoires obtained by FACS sorting could include abundant clonotypes that entered as contaminants from the bulk population.

The TCR originated in a man aged 18 to 30 who received the YFV17D yellow fever vaccine. V and J are TRBV7-8 and TRBJ1-2; weak D call: TRBD1 (5 bases). Sequenced here: CD8+ T cells sorted from PBMCs, sampled around 5 days after the first yellow fever vaccination. CDR3 in amino acids: CASSMGDLYGYTF. The CDR3 bases are TGTGCCAGCAGCATGGGGGACCTCTATGGCTACACCTTC.